This T cell receptor (beta chain) was captured in a study of response to subunit inactivated influenza vaccine. TCRdb re-called the RT-PCR reads with MiXCR, one entry per CDR3 protein. In the table there are roughly 540,000 distinct CDR3 sequences, approximately 24% of which are singletons. The germline CDR1 and CDR2 sequences are MNHEY and SVGAGI. The CDR3 is 14 residues long. V dropped 2 bases and J dropped 4; count of bases not matched to a gene: 2. These same records also appear under a second study, on T cells expressing NK-cell markers. This second study notes: Researchers built TCR beta cDNA using 5'RACE template switching with UMIs. The eight sequenced donors comprised seven who were HCMV-seropositive and one who was seronegative. The contribution of dominant NKG2C+ clonotypes to CD8+ T cells in five to seven donors was about 1.0-8%. The same clonotypes also predominated in the CD3+CD56-NKG2C+ fraction of a few donors. Uncertainty persisted over the HCMV specificity of expanded NKG2C+ T cell clones.

The sequence was collected from a man between 45 and 60 years old who received an inactivated influenza vaccine. Sequencing used CD4+ T cells sorted from PBMCs, obtained approximately 12 days after vaccination. V and J are TRBV6-5 and TRBJ2-1, with 7 nucleotides matching TRBD2. CDR3 loop: CASSYRGVYNEQFF. The CDR3 DNA reads as TGTGCCAGCAGTTACCGGGGGGTTTACAATGAGCAGTTCTTC.